This T cell receptor beta chain was obtained from a study of post-analysis software for immune sequencing data. Looking at the study overall: Relapsing-remitting, secondary progressive and progressive-relapsing forms of multiple sclerosis all featured among disease courses. The study's findings and limits: Samples prepared in the same batch strongly co-clustered by F measure. TRBV5-6, TRBV5-1 and TRBV20-1 were among four to six TRBV segments more frequent in patients than controls. Controls showed significantly higher normalized Chao1 diversity than did multiple sclerosis patients.

This clonotype was picked up a small number of times. Its antigen is unknown. TCR beta libraries were prepared from cDNA with unique molecular identifiers. Input amounts of roughly 0.85 to 10 million T cells were used. These gave 500,000 or so cDNA molecules, so each molecule approximated one T cell. From the PCR reads, TCRdb called clonotypes with MiXCR, one entry per CDR3 protein. The sample contains 750,000 to 950,000 distinct CDR3 sequences, roughly half of which appear only once. Between the trimmed V and J ends, which lost 0 bases and 4 bases, there was a span of 9 bases. The germline gives CDR1 DFQATT, CDR2 SNEGSKA (reference sequence). CDR3 length equals 13 residues.

The clonotype was recovered from a girl aged 5-17 years with multiple sclerosis. The chain uses TRBV20-1 and TRBJ1-2, with D possibly matching TRBD1 (5 bases). What was sequenced was blood. The chain's CDR3 is CSARDIGGYGYTF. The CDR3 bases are TGCAGTGCTAGAGATATTGGGGGCTATGGCTACACCTTC.